These 2 T cell receptor beta chains share one sample of origin, sequenced in a study of blood T cell repertoires in COVID-19. Assay: immunoSEQ multiplex PCR; the TCRdb copy retains only in-frame clones and omits some. The sample contains some 10,000 clones, around 90% of which appear only once. Material for sequencing was peripheral blood. The receptor source for this set is a woman aged 60-75 years with active COVID-19.

The chain recombines TRBV9 with TRBJ1-3, with D perhaps TRBD1 (5 bases). This CDR3 comprises 15 residues. From germline, CDR1 is SGDLS and CDR2 YYNGEE. V lost 4 bases to trimming and J lost 4 bases, with 15 bases between them. The CDR3 loop is CASSSQVIVGNTIYF. CDR3 DNA sequence: TGTGCCAGCAGCTCACAGGTTATTGTCGGAAACACCATATATTTT.

The rearrangement uses TRBV27 and TRBJ1-2, with TRBD1 matching over 9 bases. V lost 4 bases and J lost 8; bases outside the gene matches: 20. Germline loops: CDR1 MNHEY, CDR2 SMNVEV (reference sequence). The CDR3 totals 18 residues. The CDR3 loop is CASSSRIELRQGVYGYTF. The CDR3 DNA sequence: TGTGCCAGCAGTTCCCGAATCGAATTGAGACAGGGGGTTTACGGCTACACCTTC.